The 14 T cell receptor beta chains in this list originate from one sample, sequenced in a study of CD8 T cells in ankylosing spondylitis. TCRdb passed the 5' RACE reads through MiXCR, listing each CDR3 protein once. Here the sample spans about 250,000 distinct CDR3 sequences, roughly a quarter being singletons. The sequenced sample was blood, either unsorted or a sorted T cell fraction (not recorded which). Receptors were obtained from a male donor with ankylosing spondylitis or in good health (not recorded which).

This clonotype turned up a few times. The rearrangement uses TRBV29-1 and TRBJ2-5, with D possibly matching TRBD1 (5 bases). The germline gives CDR1 SQVTM, CDR2 ANQGSEA. With 1 base removed from V and 0 bases from J, the gap between germline ends came to 6 bases. CDR3 length: 13 residues. CDR3 in DNA: TGCAGCGTTGAAGCGACAGACCAAGAGACCCAGTACTTC. Translation gives CSVEATDQETQYF.

This chain joins TRBV9 and TRBJ2-7, with TRBD1 matching 11 bases. V shed 2 bases and J 7 bases; nucleotides not matched to a gene: 5. CDR1 SGDLS and CDR2 YYNGEE come from the germline V gene. CDR3 length: 14 amino acids. The CDR3 DNA is TGTGCCAGCAGCGTCGGACAGGGGGCGTGGGAGCAGTACTTC. It translates to CASSVGQGAWEQYF.

This clonotype has ten or more counts. This sequence joins TRBV29-1 and TRBJ2-1, with a possible D match to TRBD2 (7 bases). This CDR3 spans 13 amino acids. Germline-derived CDR1 and CDR2 are SQVTM and ANQGSEA. Here the CDR3 reads CRVSRGAHNEQFF. The CDR3 nucleotides are TGCAGGGTCTCTCGGGGGGCGCACAATGAGCAGTTCTTC.

This clonotype was counted many times. This chain links TRBV12-3 or TRBV12-4 with TRBJ1-2; no clear D gene. Trimming stripped 3 bases from V and 1 base from J, with 6 bases between. This CDR3 contains 13 residues. The CDR3 DNA sequence: TGTGCCAGCAGTTTGGTCCGTAACTATGGCTACACCTTC. It is translated as CASSLVRNYGYTF.

This clonotype has at least ten counts. CDR3: CASSPSGGIYEQYF. In nucleotides, the CDR3 is TGTGCCAGCAGCCCCTCAGGGGGCATCTACGAGCAGTACTTC. The chain uses TRBV7-2 and TRBJ2-7; 8 bases match TRBD1. The ends lost 5 bases at V and 3 bases at J; junction bases unmatched: 6. This CDR3 has 14 amino acids. Germline CDR1 SGHTA, CDR2 FQGNSA.

This clonotype showed up many times. The chain uses TRBV2 and TRBJ1-2; D not certain. V was cut by 6 bases and J by 4 bases, with 12 bases left in between. The V gene's germline CDR1 is SNHLY and CDR2 FYNNEI. The CDR3 runs 13 residues. The CDR3 sequence: CASSQVTGYGYTF. DNA of the CDR3: TGTGCCAGCAGCCAGGTGACCGGCTATGGCTACACCTTC. Based on the CDR3 plus reference TRBV2 and TRBJ1-2, the full variable domain is EPEVTQTPSHQVTQMGQEVILRCVPISNHLYFYWYRQILGQKVEFLVSFYNNEISEKSEIFDDQFSVERPDGSNFTLKIRSTKLEDSAMYFCASSQVTGYGYTFGSGTRLTVV.

This clonotype was recorded many times. This chain connects TRBV20-1 to TRBJ2-2; maybe TRBD1 (5 bases). This CDR3 has 14 residues. The V gene's germline CDR1 is DFQATT and CDR2 SNEGSKA (reference sequence). V shed 0 bases and J shed 1 base, with 6 bases lying between them. CDR3: CSARDRVNTGELFF. For the CDR3, the DNA is TGCAGTGCTAGAGACAGGGTGAACACCGGGGAGCTGTTTTTT.

This chain links TRBV12-3 or TRBV12-4 with TRBJ2-7; D may be TRBD1 (5 bases). The CDR3 runs 13 residues. V gave up 7 bases and J gave up 5 bases, with 15 bases separating them. CDR3 region: CASTLGRAHEQYF. As DNA, the CDR3 is TGTGCCAGCACCTTGGGCAGGGCCCACGAGCAGTACTTC.

This clonotype appeared a few times. V gene TRBV29-1 combines with J gene TRBJ2-7; D is unclear. V was cut by 7 bases and J by 0 bases, with 19 bases left in between. The CDR3 spans 15 residues. The germline V gene has CDR1 SQVTM and CDR2 ANQGSEA. The CDR3 loop reads CSATVADDPSYEQYF. The CDR3 DNA reads TGCAGCGCCACCGTGGCGGACGACCCCTCCTACGAGCAGTACTTC.

The sample holds many counts of this clonotype. The gene calls are TRBV28 and TRBJ2-5, with D perhaps matching TRBD1 (6 bases). The germline CDR1 and CDR2 sequences are MDHEN and SYDVKM. The CDR3 has 13 residues. Trimming removed 6 bases at V and 3 bases at J, with 11 bases between. CDR3 nucleotide sequence: TGTGCCAGCAGCGAAACAGGGAAAGAGACCCAGTACTTC. This codes for CASSETGKETQYF.

Only a few counts were recorded for this clonotype. This chain connects TRBV20-1 to TRBJ2-7; D uncertain. The CDR3 is 13 residues long. Germline values: CDR1 DFQATT, CDR2 SNEGSKA (reference sequence). Between the trimmed V and J ends, which lost 3 bases and 6 bases, there was a span of 15 bases. The CDR3 region has the DNA TGCAGTGCTAGCCGACGTGCGTTCCGCGAGCAGTACTTC. Protein product: CSASRRAFREQYF.

This clonotype has ten or more counts. The chain carries TRBV12-3 or TRBV12-4 and TRBJ2-5; a weak D match, TRBD1 (5 bases). Trimming stripped 3 bases from V and 4 bases from J, with 9 bases between. There are 13 residues in the CDR3. CDR3 amino acids: CASSFSQGETQYF. CDR3 bases: TGTGCCAGCAGTTTTAGCCAGGGAGAGACCCAGTACTTC.

In this sample, this clonotype turned up many times. The chain recombines TRBV7-2 with TRBJ2-3; the D is unclear. Germline V gene sequence: CDR1 SGHTA, CDR2 FQGNSA. The length of the CDR3 is 12 residues. Trimming took 0 bases from V and 5 from J, leaving 3 bases between them. CDR3 nucleotides: TGTGCCAGCAGCTTAGCTAGAGATACGCAGTATTTT. Protein product: CASSLARDTQYF.

This clonotype was counted ten times or more. The rearrangement links TRBV4-1 to TRBJ2-1; 14 nucleotides line up with TRBD2. CDR1 is MGHRA and CDR2 is YSYEKL in the germline V gene. The CDR3 has 18 residues. The V gene end was trimmed by 0 bases and the J gene end by 1 base; junction bases not matched to a gene: 2. CDR3 loop: CASSQEGTSGGSYNEQFF. The CDR3 nucleotides are TGCGCCAGCAGCCAAGAAGGGACTAGCGGGGGTTCCTACAATGAGCAGTTCTTC.